The 28 T cell receptor beta chains presented below share a single source sample, sequenced in a study of T cells after yellow fever vaccination. TCRdb re-called the 5' RACE reads through MiXCR, storing one row per CDR3 protein. The repertoire holds 150,000 to 200,000 distinct CDR3 sequences, with 8% to 13% as singletons. Sequenced here: CD8+ T cells sorted from PBMCs, sampled 15 days after the yellow fever booster vaccination. These receptors all stem from a man aged 18-30 years who received the YFV17D yellow fever vaccine.

This chain joins TRBV9 and TRBJ2-3; possibly TRBD2 for D (6 bases). The CDR3 covers 13 residues. Per germline, CDR1 SGDLS and CDR2 YYNGEE. Trimming pared 3 bases from V and 2 bases from J, leaving 7 bases between. Here the CDR3 DNA reads TGTGCCAGCAGCGGGGACTTCACAGATACGCAGTATTTT. It encodes CASSGDFTDTQYF.

This clonotype has just a few counts. J is TRBJ1-1 and V is TRBV4-2; D ambiguous. Between the trimmed V and J ends, which lost 0 bases and 8 bases, there was a span of 16 bases. Germline lookup yields CDR1 LGHNA and CDR2 YNFKEQ. The CDR3 has 15 residues. The CDR3: CASSQDLFTRVEAFF. The CDR3 DNA reads as TGTGCCAGCAGCCAAGACCTCTTCACGAGAGTCGAAGCTTTCTTT.

This clonotype has a handful of counts. The chain couples TRBV6-2 or TRBV6-3 to TRBJ2-1; 10 bases match TRBD2. Trimming removed 5 bases from V and 9 bases from J; junction bases left unmatched: 7. The CDR3 contains 14 residues. CDR1 is MNHEY and CDR2 is SVGEGT in the germline V gene. The CDR3 protein is CASSTSGIVSEQFF. In nucleotides, the CDR3 is TGTGCCAGCAGTACTAGCGGGATCGTCAGTGAGCAGTTCTTC.

This sequence joins TRBV5-1 and TRBJ2-1; D not resolved. The V gene's germline CDR1 is SGHRS and CDR2 YFSETQ. CDR3 length: 13 amino acids. V was cut by 0 bases and J by 6 bases, with 7 bases left in between. The CDR3 sequence is CASSLVPTNEQFF. CDR3 DNA: TGCGCCAGCAGCTTGGTACCAACCAATGAGCAGTTCTTC.

This clonotype occurred a few times. The chain joins TRBV30 to TRBJ2-5; 9 bases map to TRBD2. The CDR3 is 15 residues long. Germline-derived CDR1 and CDR2 are GTSNPN and SVGIG (reference sequence). V lost 2 bases, J lost 5 bases, and 9 bases stayed unmatched. This CDR3 is CAWSMSGGLGETQYF. DNA of the CDR3: TGTGCCTGGAGTATGAGCGGGGGGCTGGGGGAGACCCAGTACTTC.

This clonotype was detected only a few times. The chain uses TRBV29-1 and TRBJ2-6; D assignment may be TRBD1 or TRBD2 (6 bases each). This CDR3 has 14 residues. Germline lookup yields CDR1 SQVTM and CDR2 ANQGSEA. Trimming removed 3 bases from V and 2 bases from J, with 8 bases in between. This CDR3 reads CSVEGGTGANVLTF. CDR3 coding DNA: TGCAGCGTTGAGGGGGGCACTGGGGCCAACGTCCTGACTTTC. Full variable domain (outside the CDR3, taken from reference TRBV29-1 and TRBJ2-6): SAVISQKPSRDICQRGTSLTIQCQVDSQVTMMFWYRQQPGQSLTLIATANQGSEATYESGFVIDKFPISRPNLTFSTLTVSNMSPEDSSIYLCSVEGGTGANVLTFGAGSRLTVL.

Only a few counts were recorded for this clonotype. The V gene is TRBV6-2 or TRBV6-3, the J gene TRBJ2-1; perhaps TRBD1 as D (5 bases). The germline V gene encodes CDR1 MNHEY and CDR2 SVGEGT. V was shortened by 6 bases and J by 10 bases, with 10 bases between the two germline ends. The CDR3 covers 11 residues. This CDR3 reads CASRLGREQFF. DNA for the CDR3: TGTGCCAGCAGACTGGGGCGGGAGCAGTTCTTC.

V gene TRBV5-1 combines with J gene TRBJ1-1; 7 bases align to TRBD1. CDR3 length: 15 residues. V lost 3 bases and J lost 0; bases outside the gene matches: 5. Germline values: CDR1 SGHRS, CDR2 YFSETQ. CDR3 in DNA: TGCGCCAGCAGCTACGGACAGGATTTGAACACTGAAGCTTTCTTT. It is translated as CASSYGQDLNTEAFF.

This clonotype has a handful of counts. This chain connects TRBV30 to TRBJ1-1; D call uncertain. The CDR3 runs 13 residues. V was trimmed by 0 bases and J by 0 bases, leaving 5 bases between them. Germline V gives CDR1 GTSNPN, CDR2 SVGIG (reference sequence). CDR3 nucleotides: TGTGCCTGGAGTGTAGTTGTGAACACTGAAGCTTTCTTT. Amino acids: CAWSVVVNTEAFF.

This clonotype was recorded a few times. V and J are TRBV12-3 or TRBV12-4 and TRBJ2-7; unclear D gene. V was cut by 3 bases and J by 5 bases, with 8 bases left in between. The CDR3 is 12 residues long. The DNA for the CDR3 is TGTGCCAGCAGTTTTCTCGCGGACGAGCAGTACTTC. Its protein is CASSFLADEQYF.

This clonotype was counted ten times or more. The chain links TRBV7-6 to TRBJ2-7; no reliable D call. This CDR3 is built from 14 residues. Germline assignment: CDR1 SGHVS and CDR2 FNYEAQ. V lost 2 bases, J lost 1 base, and 9 bases lay in between. The CDR3 region has the DNA TGTGCCAGCAGCTTAATTATAGGGTCCTACGAGCAGTACTTC. Translation: CASSLIIGSYEQYF.

The chain is built from TRBV20-1 and TRBJ2-7; D ambiguous. V lost 4 bases, J lost 3 bases, and 16 bases lay in between. The V gene's germline CDR1 is DFQATT and CDR2 SNEGSKA (reference sequence). The CDR3 is made up of 14 amino acids. For the CDR3, the DNA is TGCAGTGCTATCAGAGATGAAGGGTTCTACGAGCAGTACTTC. The encoded protein is CSAIRDEGFYEQYF.

The chain combines TRBV12-3 or TRBV12-4 with TRBJ1-3; no firm D call. The V gene lost 4 bases and the J gene lost 0 bases, with 4 bases spanning the gap. The CDR3 loop spans 13 amino acids. For the CDR3, the DNA is TGTGCCAGCAGTTCTAGCTCTGGAAACACCATATATTTT. It codes for CASSSSSGNTIYF.

This clonotype was found a few times. The rearrangement uses TRBV4-1 and TRBJ2-3; D call uncertain. V lost 4 bases and J lost 4, with 27 bases in between. The CDR3 totals 19 residues. The germline gives CDR1 MGHRA, CDR2 YSYEKL. DNA for the CDR3: TGCGCCAGCAGCCCCATCGGTCTGGCTGGCGAACCCCCTTCAGATACGCAGTATTTT. It specifies CASSPIGLAGEPPSDTQYF.

The chain uses TRBV12-3 or TRBV12-4 and TRBJ2-7; D unclear. This CDR3 is 10 amino acids long. V gave up 9 bases and J gave up 4 bases, with 7 bases separating them. The CDR3 here is CASAGYEQYF. The CDR3 DNA sequence: TGTGCCAGTGCCGGTTACGAGCAGTACTTC.

Only a few counts were recorded for this clonotype. This chain uses TRBV24-1 with TRBJ2-3; D is possibly TRBD1 or TRBD2 (5 bases each). Trimming left V 4 bases short and J 0 bases short, with 10 bases between. The germline V gene has CDR1 KGHDR and CDR2 SFDVKD. The CDR3 sequence is 15 residues long. CDR3 DNA: TGTGCCACCAGTGACCCAAGGGACAGCACAGATACGCAGTATTTT. Encoded protein: CATSDPRDSTDTQYF.

The chain links TRBV7-9 to TRBJ2-1, with 7 bases identical to TRBD1. Losses at the gene ends were 0 bases for V and 10 bases for J; bases not matched to a gene: 6. The CDR3 is 14 amino acids. CDR1 SEHNR and CDR2 FQNEAQ come from the germline V gene (reference sequence). The CDR3 nucleotides are TGTGCCAGCAGCTTAGCGGAGACAGGGAACGAGCAGTTCTTC. It specifies CASSLAETGNEQFF.

This chain links TRBV6-5 with TRBJ2-1; D tentatively fits TRBD1 or TRBD2 (5 bases each). This CDR3 is 12 amino acids long. CDR1 is MNHEY and CDR2 is SVGAGI in the germline V gene. V lost 9 bases, J lost 7 bases, and 13 bases lay in between. For the CDR3, the DNA is TGTGCCAGTATGACCGGGACGAATGAGCAGTTCTTC. Protein: CASMTGTNEQFF.

The sample holds a few counts of this clonotype. The rearrangement uses TRBV6-4 and TRBJ2-1; 11 bases are a match to TRBD2. V lost 5 bases to trimming and J lost 5 bases; unmatched junction nucleotides: 14. The germline V gene has CDR1 MRHNA and CDR2 SNTAGT. The length of the CDR3 is 18 residues. CDR3 loop: CASSLYPTGTSGDNEQFF. The CDR3 DNA reads TGTGCCAGCAGTCTCTACCCTACCGGGACTAGCGGTGACAATGAGCAGTTCTTC.

The sample holds many counts of this clonotype. This chain joins TRBV29-1 and TRBJ2-1; possible D gene TRBD2, 5 bases. The CDR3 runs to 11 residues. The germline CDR1 and CDR2 sequences are SQVTM and ANQGSEA. V lost 5 bases to trimming and J lost 6 bases, with 8 bases between them. CDR3 in DNA: TGCAGCGTTTCCGGGGTCAATGAGCAGTTCTTC. Translated: CSVSGVNEQFF.

This clonotype has just a few counts. This chain uses TRBV20-1 with TRBJ2-1; 11 positions match TRBD2. V lost 0 bases and J lost 6; bases outside the gene matches: 13. The length of the CDR3 is 18 residues. The germline gives CDR1 DFQATT, CDR2 SNEGSKA (reference sequence). The CDR3 DNA is TGCAGTGCTAGAGATCAATTAGCGGGGGGGTACGGTGTCAATGAGCAGTTCTTC. Its translation is CSARDQLAGGYGVNEQFF.

The chain uses TRBV29-1 and TRBJ2-3; D perhaps matches TRBD2 (6 bases). This CDR3 is 13 amino acids long. Trimming removed 1 base from V and 7 bases from J, with 12 bases in between. Germline V gene data show CDR1 as SQVTM and CDR2 as ANQGSEA. CDR3 coding DNA: TGCAGCGTTGAAGGACTAGGGAGGAATACGCAGTATTTT. The encoded protein is CSVEGLGRNTQYF.

This clonotype has a count of ten or more. The rearrangement uses TRBV7-9 and TRBJ2-7; no clear D gene. This CDR3 comprises 14 residues. V was shortened by 4 bases and J by 4 bases, with 14 bases between the two germline ends. Germline loops: CDR1 SEHNR, CDR2 FQNEAQ (reference sequence). The CDR3, as DNA: TGTGCCAGCAGCTCCGCGACGGACGGGTACGAGCAGTACGTC. Its protein is CASSSATDGYEQYV.

The rearrangement joins TRBV5-6 to TRBJ2-1; D possibly corresponds to TRBD2 (6 bases). With 1 base removed from V and 4 bases from J, the gap between germline ends came to 9 bases. Germline V gives CDR1 SGHDT, CDR2 YYEEEE. This CDR3 spans 14 amino acids. The CDR3 protein is CASSLTGTYNEQFF. The CDR3 bases are TGTGCCAGCAGCTTGACCGGGACTTACAATGAGCAGTTCTTC. The full variable domain, its missing parts supplied by reference TRBV5-6 and TRBJ2-1, is DAGVTQSPTHLIKTRGQQVTLRCSPKSGHDTVSWYQQALGQGPQFIFQYYEEEERQRGNFPDRFSGHQFPNYSSELNVNALLLGDSALYLCASSLTGTYNEQFFGPGTRLTVL.

This clonotype was counted at least ten times. The chain recombines TRBV12-5 with TRBJ2-1; the D is unclear. The CDR3 is made up of 10 amino acids. Germline CDR1 and CDR2: LGHNT and FRNRAP. V was pared by 5 bases and J by 5 bases, with 1 base between. CDR3 protein: CASGDNEQFF. The CDR3 DNA reads as TGTGCTAGTGGTGACAATGAGCAGTTCTTC.

This clonotype showed up just a few times. This chain connects TRBV7-8 to TRBJ2-7; D ambiguous. V was shortened by 1 base and J by 6 bases, with 7 bases between the two germline ends. Looked up from germline, CDR1 is SGHVS and CDR2 is FQNEAQ. This CDR3 has 12 amino acids. DNA for the CDR3: TGTGCCAGCAGCTTAGGCAGTCCCGAGCAGTACGTC. Translation gives CASSLGSPEQYV.

The CDR3: CASSPPTGNYEQYF. DNA of the CDR3: TGCGCCAGCAGCCCCCCGACAGGGAACTACGAGCAGTACTTC. The rearrangement joins TRBV4-1 to TRBJ2-7, with 7 bases aligning to TRBD1. V lost 4 bases and J lost 3; bases outside the gene matches: 6. Germline V CDR1 and CDR2: MGHRA, YSYEKL. The CDR3 is 14 amino acids.

This chain links TRBV27 with TRBJ2-4; D is ambiguous. V gave up 1 base and J gave up 1 base, with 8 bases separating them. CDR3 length: 15 residues. Looked up from germline, CDR1 is MNHEY and CDR2 is SMNVEV (reference sequence). The CDR3 sequence is CASSLLGAAKNIQYF. The CDR3 nucleotides read TGTGCCAGCAGTTTATTGGGTGCGGCCAAAAACATTCAGTACTTC.